This T cell receptor beta chain emerged from a study of shared clonotypes between healthy human individuals. Turning to the study itself: Donors consisted of two women and a few men between 18 and 49. Study-wide results and caveats: Sequencing depth was expected to influence donor clonotype sharing. The study sampled only blood, and tissue repertoires likely differ.

Trimming took off 5 bases at V and 2 bases at J, with 10 bases between the two ends. There are 13 residues in the CDR3. The V gene's germline CDR1 is SNHLY and CDR2 FYNNEI. Authors' processing steps: Filtering was not the same, since immunoSEQ gave junction-only sequences without quality scores. Measured with immunoSEQ multiplex PCR; TCRdb has only the in-frame clones, and not every one. The D gene and trimming were derived from the DNA, and the V and J assignments and clone size from that table. This table has over a million clones, around 95% appearing once. Turning to this clone: Its antigen is currently unknown.

Sequencing was done on a sample of naive CD4+ T cells sorted from blood. Specified subset: CD45RA+ positively selected. This chain joins TRBV2 and TRBJ2-7; D ambiguous. This receptor was taken from a man under 40 in good health. CDR3 bases: TGTGCCAGCAGTTTAGGTGTAACCTACGAGCAGTACTTC. Translated, it gives CASSLGVTYEQYF.